The next 22 T cell receptor beta chains were all read from a single sample in a study of Graves' ophthalmopathy and Graves' hyperthyroidism. TCR beta CDR3 regions were amplified from RNA transcripts. Following a first-round RT-PCR that used HTBI primers, a second-round multiplex PCR was carried out. Using its own MiXCR run on the multiplex PCR reads, TCRdb lists one record per CDR3 protein. Among some 1.1 million distinct CDR3 sequences, 35% to 40% were seen once, and the ten largest hold roughly 11%. What was sequenced was peripheral blood or thyroid tissue (not recorded which). The receptors shown here come from an adult man with Graves' hyperthyroidism.

The rearrangement links TRBV20-1 to TRBJ2-2; TRBD2 agrees at 14 bases. CDR3 length: 17 amino acids. CDR1 and CDR2 (germline): DFQATT, SNEGSKA (reference sequence). V gave up 3 bases and J gave up 5 bases; unmatched junction bases: 8. CDR3 residues: CSARGLAGVLNTGELFF. The CDR3 nucleotides read TGCAGTGCTAGGGGACTAGCGGGAGTACTCAATACCGGGGAGCTGTTTTTT.

The sample holds many counts of this clonotype. The chain is built from TRBV13 and TRBJ1-1; D possibly corresponds to TRBD1 (6 bases). Germline-derived CDR1 and CDR2 are PRHDT and FYEKMQ (reference sequence). The CDR3 is made up of 13 amino acids. Trimming removed 0 bases from V and 8 bases from J, with 10 bases in between. The CDR3 spells CASSLGWTDEAFF. CDR3 nucleotides: TGTGCCAGCAGCTTAGGATGGACAGACGAAGCTTTCTTT.

Note on this clonotype: This may stem from a read error, because a much larger clone lies one nucleotide away. The genes are TRBV2 and TRBJ1-1, with TRBD1 as a possible D gene (6 bases). CDR3 length: 15 residues. The V gene lost 4 bases and the J gene lost 5 bases, with 17 bases spanning the gap. The germline V gene has CDR1 SNHLY and CDR2 FYNNEI. DNA of the CDR3: TGTGCCAGCAGTGCACGAAGGGGGTTAATTACTGAAGCTTTCTTT. This codes for CASSARRGLITEAFF.

A few counts support this clonotype. The chain couples TRBV29-1 to TRBJ2-7; the D call may be TRBD1 or TRBD2 (5 bases each). Germline CDR1 is SQVTM and CDR2 is ANQGSEA. The V end lost 5 bases, the J end lost 6 bases, and 20 bases lay between the germline ends. CDR3 length: 14 residues. The CDR3: CSVSSGNGGPEQYF. The CDR3 nucleotides read TGCAGCGTTTCATCAGGGAATGGGGGTCCCGAGCAGTACTTC.

This clonotype was detected only a few times. The chain employs TRBV19 and TRBJ2-7; D is unclear. This CDR3 is built from 15 residues. V was clipped by 6 bases and J by 2 bases, with 17 bases between them. Germline V gives CDR1 LNHDA, CDR2 SQIVND (reference sequence). The CDR3 reads CASSNMGRNPYEQYF. CDR3 in DNA: TGTGCCAGTAGCAATATGGGCAGAAACCCCTACGAGCAGTACTTC.

Notes on this clonotype: This may be a read error, as it is one base from a much larger clone. The genes are TRBV7-9 and TRBJ1-1, with 9 positions matching TRBD1. The CDR3 spans 18 residues. Germline lookup yields CDR1 SEHNR and CDR2 FQNEAQ (reference sequence). J lost 3 bases, V lost 5 bases, and 16 bases had no gene match. The CDR3 DNA is TGTGCCAGCAGCCCGTTAACAGGGGGCGGGGGATTGGACACTGAAGCTTTCTTT. This sequence encodes CASSPLTGGGGLDTEAFF.

As to this clonotype: A much larger clone sits a single nucleotide away, making a read error possible. The chain has TRBV19 and TRBJ2-7; D ambiguous. V was trimmed by 3 bases and J by 7 bases, leaving 13 bases between them. In germline, CDR1 is LNHDA, CDR2 SQIVND (reference sequence). This CDR3 is built from 13 residues. In DNA form, the CDR3 reads TGTGCCAGTAGTATCGGATTGACGGTGGAGCAGTACTTC. Its translation is CASSIGLTVEQYF.

The V call is TRBV6-6, the J call TRBJ1-1; TRBD1 agrees at 7 bases. Germline CDR1 MNHNY, CDR2 SVGAGI (reference sequence). Germline trimming cut 10 bases from V and 1 base from J; bases unmatched to any gene: 12. This CDR3 region has 15 residues. The CDR3 sequence is CATRGGVFANTEAFF. In DNA form, the CDR3 reads TGTGCCACCAGGGGGGGGGTATTCGCGAACACTGAAGCTTTCTTT.

This rearrangement joins TRBV9 to TRBJ1-6; 9 nucleotides agree with TRBD1. The V gene end was trimmed by 4 bases and the J gene end by 11 bases; junction bases not matched to a gene: 4. This CDR3 spans 13 amino acids. Germline V gene sequence: CDR1 SGDLS, CDR2 YYNGEE. CDR3 DNA: TGTGCCAGCAGCTCCCGGGACAGGGCACCCCTCCACTTT. Translating gives CASSSRDRAPLHF.

This clonotype was seen many times. This chain connects TRBV20-1 to TRBJ2-7; TRBD1 matches 9 bases. From germline, CDR1 is DFQATT and CDR2 SNEGSKA (reference sequence). Trimming took 5 bases from V and 3 from J; bases not matched to a gene: 5. The CDR3 totals 13 residues. The CDR3 coding sequence is TGCAGTGCTGCCGGGACAGGGCACTACGAGCAGTACTTC. Translated: CSAAGTGHYEQYF.

This clonotype was counted many times. This CDR3 reads CASSFRDRVTTEAFF. DNA of the CDR3: TGTGCCAGCAGCTTCCGGGACAGGGTTACCACTGAAGCTTTCTTT. This chain connects TRBV5-6 to TRBJ1-1, with TRBD1 matching over 9 bases. Looked up from germline, CDR1 is SGHDT and CDR2 is YYEEEE. After removal of 2 bases from V and 4 bases from J, the junction contained 6 bases not matched to a gene. This CDR3 comprises 15 residues.

The CDR3 sequence is CASSRAGLAGAYEQYF. The CDR3 bases are TGCGCCAGTTCCAGGGCCGGACTAGCGGGAGCCTACGAGCAGTACTTC. V and J are TRBV10-2 and TRBJ2-7; the match to TRBD2 covers 13 bases. This CDR3 has 16 residues. With V trimmed by 9 bases and J by 2 bases, 10 bases remained unmatched. Germline lookup yields CDR1 WSHSY and CDR2 SAAADI.

V and J are TRBV5-6 and TRBJ2-7; D ambiguous. The CDR3 runs to 16 residues. V lost 0 bases, J lost 6 bases, and 19 bases lay in between. Germline CDR1 is SGHDT and CDR2 is YYEEEE. The CDR3 is CASSLVSSRPALEQYF. DNA of the CDR3: TGTGCCAGCAGCTTGGTTTCGAGCCGGCCGGCCCTCGAGCAGTACTTC.

The V call is TRBV7-9, the J call TRBJ2-5; TRBD1 aligns across 8 bases. The V segment lost 4 bases and the J segment 7 bases; nucleotides outside the gene matches: 11. Germline V gives CDR1 SEHNR, CDR2 FQNEAQ (reference sequence). The CDR3 length is 15 residues. In DNA form, the CDR3 reads TGTGCCAGCAGCTCCCCGGGACAGGAGGCTGGGACCCAGTACTTC. Translation: CASSSPGQEAGTQYF.

In this sample, this clonotype turned up many times. The J gene is TRBJ1-2, the V gene TRBV29-1; no reliable D call. The CDR3 is 11 residues long. The germline CDR1 and CDR2 sequences are SQVTM and ANQGSEA. Trimming removed 6 bases at V and 6 bases at J, with 11 bases between. CDR3 sequence: CSVTSGHGYTF. The CDR3 DNA reads as TGCAGCGTAACCTCTGGGCATGGCTACACCTTC.

The genes are TRBV7-9 and TRBJ1-6; 7 bases are a match to TRBD1. Germline CDR1 is SEHNR and CDR2 is FQNEAQ (reference sequence). V lost 3 bases and J lost 9; bases outside the gene matches: 11. The CDR3 covers 16 residues. CDR3 DNA: TGTGCCAGCAGCTTCAAACAGGGGATGGGTGGTTCACCCCTCCACTTT. Translating gives CASSFKQGMGGSPLHF.

The chain has TRBV24-1 and TRBJ1-1, with 8 bases matching TRBD1. CDR3 length: 15 amino acids. The germline V gene has CDR1 KGHDR and CDR2 SFDVKD. V lost 4 bases to trimming and J lost 1 base; unmatched junction nucleotides: 4. The CDR3: CATSDRTGTNTEAFF. The CDR3 DNA reads as TGTGCCACCAGTGACCGGACAGGGACGAACACTGAAGCTTTCTTT.

This clonotype was recorded once. V usage is TRBV7-9 and J usage is TRBJ2-5, with 11 bases aligning to TRBD1. The J segment lost 9 bases and the V segment lost 1 base, leaving 10 bases of the junction unmatched. This CDR3 region has 16 residues. CDR1 is SEHNR, CDR2 FQNEAQ, per germline (reference sequence). Written as DNA, the CDR3 is TGTGCCAGCAGCTTAGGAAGCGGACAGGGGGCGGTGGCCCAGTACTTC. Translated, it gives CASSLGSGQGAVAQYF.

V usage is TRBV6-6 and J usage is TRBJ1-2; D remains ambiguous. The CDR3 is 13 amino acids. Looked up from germline, CDR1 is MNHNY and CDR2 is SVGAGI (reference sequence). Trimming left V 4 bases short and J 7 bases short, with 13 bases between. The chain's CDR3 is CASSFPDARGYTF. CDR3 DNA sequence: TGTGCCAGCAGTTTCCCAGATGCGCGTGGCTACACCTTC.

The CDR3 DNA reads as TGTGCCAGCAGCCAAGACGCGACTAGCGTCTCCTACGAGCAGTACTTC. It translates to CASSQDATSVSYEQYF. The chain carries TRBV4-2 and TRBJ2-7; 8 nucleotides match TRBD2. The length of the CDR3 is 16 residues. Germline assignment: CDR1 LGHNA and CDR2 YNFKEQ. The V and J ends lost 0 bases and 0 bases, in that order; junction bases with no gene match: 4.

Remarks on this clonotype: Sequence at one end of the junction differs from germline and may be a read error. V is TRBV5-5 and J is TRBJ1-2; possible D gene TRBD1, 6 bases. This CDR3 is 15 amino acids long. The V gene's germline CDR1 is SGHKS and CDR2 YYEKEE (reference sequence). CDR3 sequence: CASSLDIGTLLGYTF. The CDR3 region has the DNA TGCGCCAGCAGCTTGGACATCGGGACACTTCTTGGCTACACCTTC.

In DNA, the CDR3 is TGTGCCAGCAGTTTTTCCGCTAGTACCTACGAGCAGTACTTC. It translates to CASSFSASTYEQYF. The gene calls are TRBV12-3 or TRBV12-4 and TRBJ2-7; the D is unclear. This CDR3 has 14 residues. V was pared by 3 bases and J by 2 bases, with 11 bases between.